These T cell receptor beta chains were read from a single sample in a study of blood T cells in healthy people across ages. TCRdb itself ran the 5' RACE reads through MiXCR, one entry per CDR3 protein. Of 800,000 or so distinct CDR3 sequences listed, around 25% are singletons. The sample was also reused in another study, on T cells of mothers and their children.

Input material: blood. These receptors were taken from a boy between 5 and 17 years old in good health. The CDR3 runs from the conserved cysteine through the conserved F or W. The order of the fields is clone size, V gene, J gene, D gene, CDR3 protein, CDR3 DNA. D genes are given only for firm matches. Size tells how often a clone was seen (once, few, many) or the class of an expanded clone, and some rows leave it out.

size: few
V: TRBV7-9
J: TRBJ1-5
D: NA
CDR3: CASSLEFGQPQHF
DNA: TGTGCCAGCAGCTTAGAGTTTGGTCAGCCCCAGCATTTT

size: NA
V: TRBV6-5
J: TRBJ2-7
D: TRBD2
CDR3: CASARAGGSGEQYF
DNA: TGTGCCAGCGCGCGAGCGGGAGGCTCGGGGGAGCAGTACTTC

size: few
V: TRBV5-1
J: TRBJ1-2
D: TRBD1
CDR3: CASSLEGRGPFF
DNA: TGCGCCAGCAGCTTGGAGGGGAGGGGGCCCTTCTTC

size: few
V: TRBV9
J: TRBJ2-7
D: NA
CDR3: CASSPRTVSSEQYF
DNA: TGTGCCAGCAGCCCGAGGACAGTTTCCAGCGAGCAGTACTTC

size: few
V: TRBV27
J: TRBJ2-3
D: NA
CDR3: CASALGRSADTQYF
DNA: TGTGCCAGCGCCTTGGGGCGCTCCGCGGATACGCAGTATTTT

size: NA
V: TRBV7-2
J: TRBJ1-3
D: NA
CDR3: CASSLAQGAGNTIYF
DNA: TGTGCCAGCAGCTTAGCGCAAGGGGCTGGAAACACCATATATTTT

size: few
V: TRBV6-5
J: TRBJ1-6
D: TRBD1
CDR3: CASGTGENSPLHF
DNA: TGTGCCAGCGGGACAGGGGAAAATTCACCCCTCCACTTT

size: NA
V: TRBV29-1
J: TRBJ1-1
D: NA
CDR3: CSVTGIQTEAFF
DNA: TGCAGCGTTACGGGGATCCAAACGGAAGCTTTCTTT

size: few
V: TRBV20-1
J: TRBJ1-2
D: NA
CDR3: CSAADGRKGYGYTF
DNA: TGCAGTGCCGCGGACGGCAGAAAGGGCTATGGCTACACCTTC

size: few
V: TRBV20-1
J: TRBJ1-4
D: NA
CDR3: CSVRDVPNEKLFF
DNA: TGCAGTGTTCGGGATGTACCTAATGAAAAACTGTTTTTT

size: few
V: TRBV7-9
J: TRBJ1-1
D: NA
CDR3: CASSATTVNTEAFF
DNA: TGTGCCAGCAGCGCCACGACAGTGAACACTGAAGCTTTCTTT

size: few
V: TRBV6-1
J: TRBJ2-7
D: TRBD1
CDR3: CASSEGPGGRYEQYF
DNA: TGTGCCAGCAGTGAAGGGCCAGGGGGAAGGTACGAGCAGTACTTC

size: NA
V: TRBV20-1
J: TRBJ2-5
D: NA
CDR3: CSASRMAGGSETQYF
DNA: TGCAGTGCTAGTAGGATGGCAGGAGGATCGGAGACCCAGTACTTC

size: few
V: TRBV5-1
J: TRBJ2-5
D: NA
CDR3: CASSLGGAVLQETQYF
DNA: TGCGCCAGCAGCTTGGGTGGAGCGGTCCTCCAAGAGACCCAGTACTTC

size: NA
V: TRBV4-3
J: TRBJ2-1
D: NA
CDR3: CASSLTVSSYNEQFF
DNA: TGCGCCAGCAGCCTTACAGTAAGCTCCTACAATGAGCAGTTCTTC

size: NA
V: TRBV6-6
J: TRBJ2-7
D: TRBD1
CDR3: CASRTRDRGAYEQYF
DNA: TGTGCCAGCAGGACCCGGGACAGGGGGGCCTACGAGCAGTACTTC

size: few
V: TRBV7-9
J: TRBJ2-5
D: TRBD1
CDR3: CASRGMQGAWETQYF
DNA: TGTGCCAGCAGGGGCATGCAGGGGGCGTGGGAGACCCAGTACTTC

size: few
V: TRBV7-9
J: TRBJ1-2
D: NA
CDR3: CASSPFRGADNYGYTF
DNA: TGTGCCAGCAGCCCGTTTCGGGGGGCCGATAACTATGGCTACACCTTC

size: NA
V: TRBV28
J: TRBJ1-1
D: NA
CDR3: CASLKMNTEAFF
DNA: TGTGCCAGCCTAAAGATGAACACTGAAGCTTTCTTT

size: few
V: TRBV28
J: TRBJ2-3
D: NA
CDR3: CASGPGGDPYF
DNA: TGTGCCAGCGGCCCCGGAGGCGATCCGTATTTT

size: NA
V: TRBV29-1
J: TRBJ1-4
D: NA
CDR3: CSVEDTRRGKLFF
DNA: TGCAGCGTTGAGGACACCCGAAGGGGAAAACTGTTTTTT

size: NA
V: TRBV20-1
J: TRBJ2-7
D: NA
CDR3: CSASAIVEWNSYEQYF
DNA: TGCAGTGCTAGTGCCATTGTCGAGTGGAACTCCTACGAGCAGTACTTC

size: NA
V: TRBV6-5
J: TRBJ1-4
D: TRBD1
CDR3: CASSTQGWSEKLFF
DNA: TGTGCCAGCAGTACACAGGGGTGGAGTGAAAAACTGTTTTTT

size: few
V: TRBV18
J: TRBJ2-5
D: NA
CDR3: CASSPRATQETQYF
DNA: TGTGCCAGCTCACCACGGGCGACGCAAGAGACCCAGTACTTC

size: NA
V: TRBV5-1
J: TRBJ2-3
D: NA
CDR3: CASSSGGTLLADTQYF
DNA: TGCGCCAGCAGCTCCGGAGGGACCCTTTTGGCAGATACGCAGTATTTT

size: NA
V: TRBV12-3/TRBV12-4
J: TRBJ2-2
D: NA
CDR3: CASTQGSAGELFF
DNA: TGTGCCAGCACCCAGGGGTCCGCCGGGGAGCTGTTTTTT

size: few
V: TRBV9
J: TRBJ2-3
D: NA
CDR3: CASSEWATDTQYF
DNA: TGTGCCAGCAGCGAGTGGGCAACAGATACGCAGTATTTT

size: NA
V: TRBV2
J: TRBJ2-1
D: NA
CDR3: CASIIGAYNEQFF
DNA: TGTGCCAGCATAATAGGGGCCTACAATGAGCAGTTCTTC

size: few
V: TRBV28
J: TRBJ2-5
D: NA
CDR3: CASSLWVGDGETQYF
DNA: TGTGCCAGCAGTTTATGGGTGGGAGATGGAGAGACCCAGTACTTC

size: NA
V: TRBV6-2/TRBV6-3
J: TRBJ2-1
D: TRBD1
CDR3: CASRPDRGRIRRPYNEQFF
DNA: TGTGCCAGCAGGCCGGACAGGGGGCGAATTAGGCGGCCCTACAATGAGCAGTTCTTC

size: few
V: TRBV5-6
J: TRBJ2-7
D: TRBD2
CDR3: CASTFWLGTAGLAGEYEQYF
DNA: TGTGCCAGCACCTTTTGGCTTGGGACGGCGGGACTAGCGGGGGAGTACGAGCAGTACTTC

size: few
V: TRBV9
J: TRBJ2-1
D: NA
CDR3: CASSVGGLSYNEQFF
DNA: TGTGCCAGCAGCGTCGGGGGGCTTTCCTACAATGAGCAGTTCTTC

size: many
V: TRBV6-5
J: TRBJ2-5
D: TRBD2
CDR3: CASRLAGGETQYF
DNA: TGTGCCAGTAGACTAGCGGGTGGGGAGACCCAGTACTTC

size: NA
V: TRBV15
J: TRBJ1-1
D: NA
CDR3: CATSPRGGVNTEAFF
DNA: TGTGCCACCAGCCCGAGGGGCGGAGTGAACACTGAAGCTTTCTTT

size: NA
V: TRBV28
J: TRBJ1-2
D: NA
CDR3: CASSPGYDGYTF
DNA: TGTGCCAGCAGTCCCGGATACGATGGCTACACCTTC

size: few
V: TRBV20-1
J: TRBJ2-1
D: NA
CDR3: CSATGTLDVSSYNEQFF
DNA: TGCAGTGCTACGGGTACTTTGGACGTTAGCTCCTACAATGAGCAGTTCTTC

size: NA
V: TRBV6-6
J: TRBJ1-4
D: NA
CDR3: CASQATNEKLFF
DNA: TGTGCCAGCCAGGCAACTAATGAAAAACTGTTTTTT

size: NA
V: TRBV15
J: TRBJ2-7
D: NA
CDR3: CATSHLGLGDEQYF
DNA: TGTGCCACCAGCCACCTCGGACTGGGAGACGAGCAGTACTTC

size: NA
V: TRBV27
J: TRBJ1-2
D: NA
CDR3: CASRHPYYGYTF
DNA: TGTGCCAGTCGACACCCTTACTATGGCTACACCTTC

size: NA
V: TRBV7-2
J: TRBJ2-3
D: NA
CDR3: CASSYWPGDPSTDTQYF
DNA: TGTGCCAGCAGCTACTGGCCCGGCGATCCTAGCACAGATACGCAGTATTTT

size: NA
V: TRBV20-1
J: TRBJ2-5
D: NA
CDR3: CSAIQGGVSDETQYF
DNA: TGCAGTGCTATCCAAGGAGGGGTATCAGACGAGACCCAGTACTTC

size: NA
V: TRBV7-6
J: TRBJ2-1
D: TRBD2
CDR3: CASGSGRALNEQFF
DNA: TGTGCCAGCGGGAGCGGGAGGGCCTTAAATGAGCAGTTCTTC

size: NA
V: TRBV20-1
J: TRBJ1-6
D: NA
CDR3: CSARVSARLGNSPLHF
DNA: TGCAGTGCTAGAGTCTCGGCGCGGCTTGGAAATTCACCCCTCCACTTT

size: few
V: TRBV20-1
J: TRBJ2-1
D: TRBD1
CDR3: CSARDLQGSYNEQFF
DNA: TGCAGTGCTAGAGATCTACAGGGGTCCTACAATGAGCAGTTCTTC

size: NA
V: TRBV9
J: TRBJ1-2
D: TRBD1
CDR3: CASSVAPGQGANYGYTF
DNA: TGTGCCAGCAGCGTAGCCCCGGGACAGGGGGCCAACTATGGCTACACCTTC

size: NA
V: TRBV24-1
J: TRBJ2-5
D: NA
CDR3: CATSDELQGETQYF
DNA: TGTGCCACCAGTGATGAGTTACAGGGAGAGACCCAGTACTTC

size: few
V: TRBV3-1
J: TRBJ2-5
D: NA
CDR3: CASSQALSGRETQYF
DNA: TGTGCCAGCAGTCAAGCCTTATCAGGGCGGGAGACCCAGTACTTC

size: NA
V: TRBV29-1
J: TRBJ2-2
D: NA
CDR3: CSVVGQSNTGELFF
DNA: TGCAGCGTTGTAGGTCAGTCGAACACCGGGGAGCTGTTTTTT